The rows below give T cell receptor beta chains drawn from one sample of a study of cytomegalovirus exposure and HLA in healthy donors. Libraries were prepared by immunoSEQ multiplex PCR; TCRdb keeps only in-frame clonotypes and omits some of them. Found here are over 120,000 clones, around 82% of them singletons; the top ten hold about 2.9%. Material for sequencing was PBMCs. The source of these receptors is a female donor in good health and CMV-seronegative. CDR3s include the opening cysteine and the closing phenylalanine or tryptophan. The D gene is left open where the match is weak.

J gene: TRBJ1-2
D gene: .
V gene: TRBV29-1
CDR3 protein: CSGTGTRNGYTF

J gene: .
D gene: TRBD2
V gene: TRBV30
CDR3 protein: CAWRQPSGRYYEQYF

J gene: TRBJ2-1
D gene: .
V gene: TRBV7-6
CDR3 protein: CASSPRGGSYNEQFF

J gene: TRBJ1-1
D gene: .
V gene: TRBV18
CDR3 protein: CASSPSLGEQGWIDTEAFF

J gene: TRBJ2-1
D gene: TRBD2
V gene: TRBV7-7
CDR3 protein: CASSLTSVHEQFF

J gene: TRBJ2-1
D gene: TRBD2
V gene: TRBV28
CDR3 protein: CASSFESGGSYNEQFF

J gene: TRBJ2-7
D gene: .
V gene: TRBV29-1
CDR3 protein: CSVAQRYSYEQYF

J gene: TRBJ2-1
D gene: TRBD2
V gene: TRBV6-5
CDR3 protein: CASTSGGGYNEQFF

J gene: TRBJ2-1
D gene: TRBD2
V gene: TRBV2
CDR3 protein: CASRTSANNEQFF

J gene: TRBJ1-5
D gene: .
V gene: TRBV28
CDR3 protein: CASSLLGTRANQPQHF

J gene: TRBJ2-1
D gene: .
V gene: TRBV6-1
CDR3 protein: CALSWQGQGEQFF

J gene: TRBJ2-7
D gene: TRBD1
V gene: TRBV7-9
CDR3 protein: CASSLWTPGRGYEQYF

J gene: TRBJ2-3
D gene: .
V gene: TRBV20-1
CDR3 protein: CSALTDTQYF

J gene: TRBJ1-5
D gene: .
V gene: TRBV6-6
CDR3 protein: CASSYASREGQPQHF

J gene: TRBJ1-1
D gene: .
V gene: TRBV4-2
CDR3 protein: CASSQGGVDTEAFF

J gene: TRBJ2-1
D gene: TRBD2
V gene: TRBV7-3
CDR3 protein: CASSPRTSGTAIIEQFF

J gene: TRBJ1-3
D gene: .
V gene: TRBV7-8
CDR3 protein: CASSRGQISGNTIYF

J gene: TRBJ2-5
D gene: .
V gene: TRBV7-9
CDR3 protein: CASSPPGTPQETQYF

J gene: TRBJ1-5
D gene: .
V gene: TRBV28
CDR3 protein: CASTYFGNQPQHF

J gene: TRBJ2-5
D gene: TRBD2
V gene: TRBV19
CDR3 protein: CASKTSGGETQYF

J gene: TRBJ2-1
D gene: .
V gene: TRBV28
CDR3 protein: CASSLRRGRYEQFF

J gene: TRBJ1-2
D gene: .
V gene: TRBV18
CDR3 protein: CASSPPPQTVLRSGYTF

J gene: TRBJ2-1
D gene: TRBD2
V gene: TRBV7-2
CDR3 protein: CASSLTGGASYNEQFF

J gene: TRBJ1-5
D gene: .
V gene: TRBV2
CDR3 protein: CASSGENNQPQHF

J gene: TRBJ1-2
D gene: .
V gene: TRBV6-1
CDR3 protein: CASSDWAIYGYTF

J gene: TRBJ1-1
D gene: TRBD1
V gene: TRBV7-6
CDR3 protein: CASSLETGVSWRNTEAFF

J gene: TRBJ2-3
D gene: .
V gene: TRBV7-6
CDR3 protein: CASSPPGIDTQYF

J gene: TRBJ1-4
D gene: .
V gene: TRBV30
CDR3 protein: CAWSVRLLTRNAEGKLFF

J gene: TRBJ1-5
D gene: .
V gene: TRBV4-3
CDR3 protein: CASSQDLGRIGQPQHF

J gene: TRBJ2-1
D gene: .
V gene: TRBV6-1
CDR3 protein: CASSEGVLSSYNEQFF

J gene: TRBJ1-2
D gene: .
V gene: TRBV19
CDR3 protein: CASTRTEVYGYTF

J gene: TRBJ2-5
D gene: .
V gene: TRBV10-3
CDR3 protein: CAISESMTGEETQYF

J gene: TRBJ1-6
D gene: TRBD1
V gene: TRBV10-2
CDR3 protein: CASSRQGVGSPLHF

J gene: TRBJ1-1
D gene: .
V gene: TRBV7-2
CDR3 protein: CASTRDIRNTEAFF

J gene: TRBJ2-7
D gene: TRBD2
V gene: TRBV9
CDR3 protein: CASSPRLASYEQYF

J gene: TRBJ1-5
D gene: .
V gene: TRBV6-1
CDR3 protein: CASRIGGGQPQHF

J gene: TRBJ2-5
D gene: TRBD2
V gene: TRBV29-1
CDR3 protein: CSVAGLAGVKTQYF

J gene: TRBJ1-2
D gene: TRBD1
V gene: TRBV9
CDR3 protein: CASSPTDVRTGRHGYTF

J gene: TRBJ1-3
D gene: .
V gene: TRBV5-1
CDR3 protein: CASSLGGNLGSGNTIYF

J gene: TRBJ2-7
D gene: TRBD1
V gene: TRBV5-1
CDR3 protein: CASSLQGALSYEQYF